Below, one TCR beta chain is given with its context. The antigen this receptor binds is unknown. Qualities for individual bases were not recorded, and no much larger clone is one base off. The record originates from a study of T-cell memory formation after mild COVID-19 (dated by TCRdb to the early 2020s). For the wider study: Most TCR sequence clusters were specific to one of the two donors. T-cell clones expanding and contracting after mild COVID-19 in a couple of donors were tracked by longitudinal TCRalpha and TCRbeta repertoire sequencing. The cohort comprised two young, previously healthy adult volunteers, one female and one male. Broader findings and caveats from the paper: Balanced CD4/CD8 phenotypes were observed for clones contracting from day 15 to 85, whereas a bias towards CD4+ was observed for a second wave of clones expanding from day 15 to 37. The detection of some responding clones in pre-infection memory suggests that pre-existing cross-reactive memory T cells joined the SARS-CoV-2 response. SARS-CoV-2 specificity of the second-wave clones peaking on day 37 was not confirmed. Contracting CD4+ clones were found mainly in CM and EM memory subsets, while CD8+ clones were enriched in EMRA. The study covered only a couple of mild cases, and larger cohorts including severe cases with pre-infection samples were considered necessary.

The listed sequencing device is Illumina NovaSeq 6000. Using 5'RACE with constant-segment primers, TCRalpha and TCRbeta cDNA libraries were constructed, with sample barcodes and unique molecular identifiers added in the process. RNA was extracted from every sample with Trizol reagent. Library amplification was performed in two PCR steps, and a second sample barcode and Illumina TruSeq adapters were introduced in the second step. The libraries were sequenced on an Illumina NovaSeq using 2 x 150 bp paired-end reads. The paper's data handling went like this. The reads were demultiplexed and collapsed into UMI-guided consensus sequences using migec v1.2.7. Using mixcr v2.1.11, UMI consensuses were aligned to TRA and TRB V and J templates and then assembled into clonotypes. Expanded or contracted clonotypes were those called significant by both edgeR and NoisET, with noise models trained on biological replicates. For edgeR calls, the thresholds were a false discovery rate-adjusted p below 0.01 and a log2 fold-change of 1. As an exploratory analysis of dynamics, max-normalized trajectories of the 1000 most abundant clonotypes were examined with PCA combined with hierarchical clustering. Each responding clone was given a CD4 or CD8 phenotype based on the CD4+ and CD8+ repertoires, which had been sequenced separately. TCRdb trimmed the raw reads at Q25, called clones with MiXCR and kept productive beta chains. Identical CDR3 proteins give one entry, which carries the most common genes and DNA. V and J calls and clone size were set by TCRdb, not the authors. Present in this sample are about 450,000 distinct CDR3 sequences, around a quarter of which were seen just once. Roughly 13% of the sample comes from the top ten.

PBMCs were isolated by Ficoll-Paque density gradient centrifugation. After removal of 2 bases from V and 0 bases from J, the junction retains 8 bases not matched to a gene. Sequences SGHRS (CDR1) and YFSETQ (CDR2) are obtained from the germline V gene. The CDR3 runs 18 amino acids, cysteine and phenylalanine included. Here the CDR3 DNA is all that survives: 54 bases in frame from base 1. This TCR derives from an adult woman who had mild COVID-19 (a few samples of this study predate the infection). The sample titles of this study are shuffled in the database, so cell type and time point are left out; the donor was told from shared clones. The sequence joins TRBV5-1 to TRBJ2-3; the junction holds 11 bases that match TRBD2. The sequencing input was PBMCs or a T cell subset sorted from them (not recorded which). The CDR3 has the sequence CASSLWTSGYTSTDTQYF. The DNA reads TGCGCCAGCAGCTTATGGACTAGCGGGTACACTAGCACAGATACGCAGTATTTT.